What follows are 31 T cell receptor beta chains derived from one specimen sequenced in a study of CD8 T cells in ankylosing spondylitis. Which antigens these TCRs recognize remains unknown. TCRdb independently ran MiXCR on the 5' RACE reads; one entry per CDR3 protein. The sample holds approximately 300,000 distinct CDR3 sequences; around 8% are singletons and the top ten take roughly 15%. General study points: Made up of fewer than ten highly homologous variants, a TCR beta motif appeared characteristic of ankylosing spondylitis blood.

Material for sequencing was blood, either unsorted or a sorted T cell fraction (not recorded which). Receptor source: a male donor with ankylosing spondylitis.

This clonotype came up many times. This chain's CDR3 is CATPAFRTGFSNQPQHF. The DNA for the CDR3 is TGTGCCACCCCAGCTTTTCGGACGGGCTTTAGCAATCAGCCCCAGCATTTT. The chain uses TRBV24-1 and TRBJ1-5; D unclear. Between the trimmed V and J ends, which lost 9 bases and 0 bases, there was a span of 20 bases. CDR3 size: 17 residues. Per the germline V gene, CDR1 is KGHDR and CDR2 is SFDVKD.

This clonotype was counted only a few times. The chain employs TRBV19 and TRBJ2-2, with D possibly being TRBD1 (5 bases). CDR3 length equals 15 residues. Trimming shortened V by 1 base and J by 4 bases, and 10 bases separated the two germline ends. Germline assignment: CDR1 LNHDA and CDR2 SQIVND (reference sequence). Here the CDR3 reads CASSIAGFGTGELFF. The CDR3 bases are TGTGCCAGTAGTATAGCAGGGTTCGGCACCGGGGAGCTGTTTTTT.

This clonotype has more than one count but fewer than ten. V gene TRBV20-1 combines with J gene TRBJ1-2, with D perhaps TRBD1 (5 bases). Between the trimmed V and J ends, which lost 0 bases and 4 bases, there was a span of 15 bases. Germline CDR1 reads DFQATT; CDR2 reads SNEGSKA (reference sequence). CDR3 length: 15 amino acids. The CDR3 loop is CSARDAQGFGYGYTF. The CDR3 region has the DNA TGCAGTGCTAGAGATGCCCAGGGCTTCGGCTATGGCTACACCTTC.

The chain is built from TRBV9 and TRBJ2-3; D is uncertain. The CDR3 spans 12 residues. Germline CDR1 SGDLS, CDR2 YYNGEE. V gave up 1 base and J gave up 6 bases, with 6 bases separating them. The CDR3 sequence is CASSVTVDTQYF. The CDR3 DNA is TGTGCCAGCAGCGTAACGGTTGATACGCAGTATTTT.

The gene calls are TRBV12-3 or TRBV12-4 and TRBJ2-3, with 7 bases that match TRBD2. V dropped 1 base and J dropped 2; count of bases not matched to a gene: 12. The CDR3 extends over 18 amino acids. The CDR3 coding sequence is TGTGCCAGCAGTTTAGGCGGGGGTCCCGGGAATCCCACAGATACGCAGTATTTT. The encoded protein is CASSLGGGPGNPTDTQYF.

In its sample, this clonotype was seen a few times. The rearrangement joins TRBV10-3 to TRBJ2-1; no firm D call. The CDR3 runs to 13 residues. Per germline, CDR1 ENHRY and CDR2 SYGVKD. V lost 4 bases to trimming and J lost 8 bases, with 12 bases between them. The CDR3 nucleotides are TGTGCCATCAGTGGGACCAGCAGCTATGAGCAGTTCTTC. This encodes CAISGTSSYEQFF.

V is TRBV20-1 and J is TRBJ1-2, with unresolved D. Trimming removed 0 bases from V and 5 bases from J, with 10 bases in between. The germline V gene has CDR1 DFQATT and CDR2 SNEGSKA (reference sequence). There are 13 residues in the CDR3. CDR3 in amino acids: CSAREGYPYGYTF. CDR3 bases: TGCAGTGCTAGAGAAGGGTATCCATATGGCTACACCTTC.

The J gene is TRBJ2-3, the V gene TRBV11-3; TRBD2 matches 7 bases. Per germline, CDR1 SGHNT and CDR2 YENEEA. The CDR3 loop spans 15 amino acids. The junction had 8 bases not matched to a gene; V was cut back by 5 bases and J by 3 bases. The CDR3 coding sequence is TGTGCCAGCAGCCAGACGGGAGGTTCGACAGATACGCAGTATTTT. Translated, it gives CASSQTGGSTDTQYF.

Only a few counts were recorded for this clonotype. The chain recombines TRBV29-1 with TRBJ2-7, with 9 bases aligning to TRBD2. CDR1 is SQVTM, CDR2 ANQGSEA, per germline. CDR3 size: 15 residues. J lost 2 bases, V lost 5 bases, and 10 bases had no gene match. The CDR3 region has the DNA TGCAGCGTTCGTGCCCAGCGGGAGGCCCCCTACGAGCAGTACTTC. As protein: CSVRAQREAPYEQYF.

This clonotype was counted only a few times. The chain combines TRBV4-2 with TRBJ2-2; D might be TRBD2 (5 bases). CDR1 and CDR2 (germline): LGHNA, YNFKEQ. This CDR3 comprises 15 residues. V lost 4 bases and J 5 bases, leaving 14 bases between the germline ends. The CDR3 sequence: CASSPRRRGTGELFF. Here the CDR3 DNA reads TGTGCCAGCAGCCCCCGCCGACGGGGTACCGGGGAGCTGTTTTTT.

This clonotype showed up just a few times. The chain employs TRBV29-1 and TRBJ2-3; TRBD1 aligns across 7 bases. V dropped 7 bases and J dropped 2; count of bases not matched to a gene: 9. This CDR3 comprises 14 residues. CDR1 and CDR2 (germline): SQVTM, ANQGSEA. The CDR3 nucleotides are TGCAGCGGTGACAGGGTAGGGCCCACAGATACGCAGTATTTT. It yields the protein CSGDRVGPTDTQYF.

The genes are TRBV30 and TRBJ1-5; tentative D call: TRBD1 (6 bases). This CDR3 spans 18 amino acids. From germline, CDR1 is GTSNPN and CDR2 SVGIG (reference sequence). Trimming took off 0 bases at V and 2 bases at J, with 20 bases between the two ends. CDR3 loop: CAWSVPGHRAGGNQPQHF. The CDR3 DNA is TGTGCCTGGAGTGTACCAGGACACAGGGCGGGGGGCAATCAGCCCCAGCATTTT.

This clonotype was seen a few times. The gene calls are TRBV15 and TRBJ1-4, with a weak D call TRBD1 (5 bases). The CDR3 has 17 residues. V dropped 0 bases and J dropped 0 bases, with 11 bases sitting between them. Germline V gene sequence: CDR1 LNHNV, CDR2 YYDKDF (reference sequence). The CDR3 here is CATSRETGGATNEKLFF. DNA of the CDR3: TGTGCCACCAGCAGAGAGACGGGAGGGGCAACTAATGAAAAACTGTTTTTT. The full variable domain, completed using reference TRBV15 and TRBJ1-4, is DAMVIQNPRYQVTQFGKPVTLSCSQTLNHNVMYWYQQKSSQAPKLLFHYYDKDFNNEADTPDNFQSRRPNTSFCFLDIRSPGLGDTAMYLCATSRETGGATNEKLFFGSGTQLSVL.

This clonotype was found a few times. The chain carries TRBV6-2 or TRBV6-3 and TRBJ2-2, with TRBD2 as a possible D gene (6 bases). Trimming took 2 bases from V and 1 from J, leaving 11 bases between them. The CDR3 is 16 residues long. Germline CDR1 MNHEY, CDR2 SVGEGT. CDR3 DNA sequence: TGTGCCAGCAGTTACCGCTTGGGGGGGAACACCGGGGAGCTGTTTTTT. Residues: CASSYRLGGNTGELFF.

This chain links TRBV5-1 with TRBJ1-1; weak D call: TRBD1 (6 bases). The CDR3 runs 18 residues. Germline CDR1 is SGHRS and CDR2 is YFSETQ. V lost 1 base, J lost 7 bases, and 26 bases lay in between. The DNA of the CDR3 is TGCGCCAGCAGCTTGACCCCTGTGGGAACAGGGACGGGAGATGAAGCTTTCTTT. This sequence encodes CASSLTPVGTGTGDEAFF.

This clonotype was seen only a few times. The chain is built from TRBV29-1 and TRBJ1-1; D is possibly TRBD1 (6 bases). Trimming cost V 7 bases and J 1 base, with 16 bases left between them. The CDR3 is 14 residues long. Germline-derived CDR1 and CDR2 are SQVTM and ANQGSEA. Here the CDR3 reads CSGRRGRGNTEAFF. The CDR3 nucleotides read TGCAGCGGGCGGCGGGGGCGCGGGAACACTGAAGCTTTCTTT.

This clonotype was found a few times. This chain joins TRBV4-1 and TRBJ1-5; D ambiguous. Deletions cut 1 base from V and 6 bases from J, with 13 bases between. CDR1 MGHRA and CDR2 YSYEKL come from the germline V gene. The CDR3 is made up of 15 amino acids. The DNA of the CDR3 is TGCGCCAGCAGCCAAGGATGGGCAGGCGCTCAGCCCCAGCATTTT. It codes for CASSQGWAGAQPQHF.

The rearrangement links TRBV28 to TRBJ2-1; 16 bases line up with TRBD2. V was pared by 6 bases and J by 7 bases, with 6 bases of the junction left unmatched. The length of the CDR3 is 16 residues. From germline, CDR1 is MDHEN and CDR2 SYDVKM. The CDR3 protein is CASRVPGLAGGNEQFF. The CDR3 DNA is TGTGCCAGCAGAGTACCGGGACTAGCGGGAGGGAATGAGCAGTTCTTC.

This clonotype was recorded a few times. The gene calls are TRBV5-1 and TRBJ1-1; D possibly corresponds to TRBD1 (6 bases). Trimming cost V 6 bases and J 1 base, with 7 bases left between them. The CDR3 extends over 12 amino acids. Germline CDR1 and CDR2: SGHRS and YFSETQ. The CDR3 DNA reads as TGCGCCAGCAACAGGGAGAACACTGAAGCTTTCTTT. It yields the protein CASNRENTEAFF.

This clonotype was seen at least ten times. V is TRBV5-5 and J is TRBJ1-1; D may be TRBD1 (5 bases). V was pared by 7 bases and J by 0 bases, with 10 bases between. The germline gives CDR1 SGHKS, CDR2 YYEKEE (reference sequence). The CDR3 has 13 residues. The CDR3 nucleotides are TGTGCCAGCTGTTGGGGCCTGAACACTGAAGCTTTCTTT. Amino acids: CASCWGLNTEAFF.

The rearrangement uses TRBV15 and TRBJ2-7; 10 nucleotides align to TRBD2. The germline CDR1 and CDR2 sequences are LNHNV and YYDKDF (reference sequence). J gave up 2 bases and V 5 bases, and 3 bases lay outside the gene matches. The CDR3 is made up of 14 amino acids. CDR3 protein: CATSGLAGAYEQYF. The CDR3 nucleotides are TGTGCCACCAGCGGTCTAGCGGGAGCCTACGAGCAGTACTTC. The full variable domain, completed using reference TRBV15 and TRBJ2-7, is DAMVIQNPRYQVTQFGKPVTLSCSQTLNHNVMYWYQQKSSQAPKLLFHYYDKDFNNEADTPDNFQSRRPNTSFCFLDIRSPGLGDTAMYLCATSGLAGAYEQYFGPGTRLTVT.

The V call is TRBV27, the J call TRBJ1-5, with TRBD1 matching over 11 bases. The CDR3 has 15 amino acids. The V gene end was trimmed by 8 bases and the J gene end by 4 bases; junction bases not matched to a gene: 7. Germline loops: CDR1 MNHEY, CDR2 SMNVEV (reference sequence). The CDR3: CASAAGTGGNQPQHF. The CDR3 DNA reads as TGTGCCAGCGCTGCCGGGACAGGGGGTAATCAGCCCCAGCATTTT.

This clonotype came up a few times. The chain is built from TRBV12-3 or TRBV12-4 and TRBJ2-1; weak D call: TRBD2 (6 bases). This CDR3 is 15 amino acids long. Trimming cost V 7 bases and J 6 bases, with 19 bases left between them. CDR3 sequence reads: CASMPGRERVNEQFF. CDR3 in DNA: TGTGCCAGCATGCCGGGGCGGGAAAGGGTCAATGAGCAGTTCTTC.

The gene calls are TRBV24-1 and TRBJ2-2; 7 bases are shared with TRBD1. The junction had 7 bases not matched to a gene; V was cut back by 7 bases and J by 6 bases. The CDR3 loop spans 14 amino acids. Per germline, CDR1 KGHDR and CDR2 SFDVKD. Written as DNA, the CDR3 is TGTGCCACCAGCATACAGGGGAGACCCGGGGAGCTGTTTTTT. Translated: CATSIQGRPGELFF.

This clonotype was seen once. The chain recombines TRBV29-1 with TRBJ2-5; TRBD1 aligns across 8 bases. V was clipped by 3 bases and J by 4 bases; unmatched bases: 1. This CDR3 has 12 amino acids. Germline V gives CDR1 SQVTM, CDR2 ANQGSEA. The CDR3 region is CSVDRGLETQYF. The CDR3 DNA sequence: TGCAGCGTTGACAGGGGGCTAGAGACCCAGTACTTC.

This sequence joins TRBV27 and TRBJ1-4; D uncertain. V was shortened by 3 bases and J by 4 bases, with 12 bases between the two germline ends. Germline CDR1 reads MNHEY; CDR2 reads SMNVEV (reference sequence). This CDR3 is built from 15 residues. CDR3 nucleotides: TGTGCCAGCAGTTTGCGGGCCCTAGATAATGAAAAACTGTTTTTT. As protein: CASSLRALDNEKLFF.

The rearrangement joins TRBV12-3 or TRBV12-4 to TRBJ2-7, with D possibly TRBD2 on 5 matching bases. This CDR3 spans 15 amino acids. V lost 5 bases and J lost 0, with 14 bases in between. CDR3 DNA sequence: TGTGCCAGCAGTCCTTGGTCTGGGAGCTCCTACGAGCAGTACTTC. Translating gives CASSPWSGSSYEQYF.

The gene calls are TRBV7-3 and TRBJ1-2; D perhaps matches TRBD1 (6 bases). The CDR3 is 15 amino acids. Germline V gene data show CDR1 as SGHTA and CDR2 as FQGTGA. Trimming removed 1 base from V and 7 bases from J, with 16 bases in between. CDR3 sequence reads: CASSLRGAALSGYTF. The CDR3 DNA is TGTGCCAGCAGCTTAAGGGGGGCGGCACTTAGTGGCTACACCTTC. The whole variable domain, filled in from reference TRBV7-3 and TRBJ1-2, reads GAGVSQTPSNKVTEKGKYVELRCDPISGHTALYWYRQSLGQGPEFLIYFQGTGAADDSGLPNDRFFAVRPEGSVSTLKIQRTERGDSAVYLCASSLRGAALSGYTFGSGTRLTVV.

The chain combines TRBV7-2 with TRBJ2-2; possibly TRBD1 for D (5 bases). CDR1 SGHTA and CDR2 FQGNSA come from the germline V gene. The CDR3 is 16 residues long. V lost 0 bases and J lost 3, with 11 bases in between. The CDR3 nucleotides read TGTGCCAGCAGCTTAGCTGGGGCGGTGGACACCGGGGAGCTGTTTTTT. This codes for CASSLAGAVDTGELFF.

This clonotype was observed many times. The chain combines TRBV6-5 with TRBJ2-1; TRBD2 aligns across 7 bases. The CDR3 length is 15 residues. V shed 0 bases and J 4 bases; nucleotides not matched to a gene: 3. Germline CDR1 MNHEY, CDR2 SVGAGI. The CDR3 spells CASSYSLAEYNEQFF. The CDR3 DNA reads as TGTGCCAGCAGTTACTCTCTAGCGGAATACAATGAGCAGTTCTTC.

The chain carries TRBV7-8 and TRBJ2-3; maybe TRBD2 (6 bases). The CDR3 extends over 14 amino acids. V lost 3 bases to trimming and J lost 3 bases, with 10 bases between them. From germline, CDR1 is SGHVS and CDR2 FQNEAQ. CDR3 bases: TGTGCCAGCAGCTTGAGGAGGGCTACAGATACGCAGTATTTT. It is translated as CASSLRRATDTQYF.